A single sample is the source of the 16 T cell receptor beta chains below, sequenced in a study of tumor and adjacent non-tumor tissue in lung cancer. The template was RNA from unsorted bulk tissue. More than 3 cm separated this lung sample from the edge of the tumor. The library came from three nested PCR rounds adapted from ARM-PCR protocols. TCRdb recomputed calls from the multiplex PCR reads with MiXCR, one row per CDR3 protein. The sample has 90,000 to 100,000 distinct CDR3 sequences, more than 80% seen once. The specimen was distant non-tumor lung tissue. Receptor source: a man aged 55 to 70 with small cell lung cancer.

Points on this clonotype: At one end the junction does not follow the germline gene, possibly because of a read error. The V gene is TRBV20-1, the J gene TRBJ2-7; 9 positions agree with TRBD2. Germline assignment: CDR1 DFQATT and CDR2 SNEGSKA (reference sequence). CDR3 length: 14 residues. The CDR3 nucleotides are TGCAGTACTAGAGGAGAACTAGCGGGCCACGAGCAGTACTTC. It codes for CSTRGELAGHEQYF.

Note on this clonotype: An end of the junction does not agree with germline; a read error may underlie this. The V call is TRBV30, the J call TRBJ1-6; D is unclear. From germline, CDR1 is GTSNPN and CDR2 SVGIG (reference sequence). The CDR3 is made up of 17 amino acids. The CDR3 region has the DNA TGTGCCTGGAGTGTTTTTCGGGGTTCGGCCTGGAGTTCACTCCTCCACTTT. Its translation is CAWSVFRGSAWSSLLHF.

A remark on this clonotype: A much bigger clone sits one base away, suggesting this may be a read error. In nucleotides, the CDR3 is TGTGCCAGCAGTATAGACGGCTCCTACGAGCAGTACGTC. This codes for CASSIDGSYEQYV. The chain is built from TRBV6-2 or TRBV6-3 and TRBJ2-7; D gene unclear. Trimming removed 5 bases from V and 0 bases from J, with 8 bases in between. Germline CDR1 reads MNHEY; CDR2 reads SVGEGT. There are 13 residues in the CDR3.

This rearrangement joins TRBV4-1 to TRBJ2-7; possible D gene TRBD2, 5 bases. Trimming removed 8 bases at V and 2 bases at J, with 22 bases between. The CDR3 loop spans 16 amino acids. CDR1 and CDR2 (germline): MGHRA, YSYEKL. The CDR3 DNA reads TGCGCCAGCGACCAAGAATGGGCGGGCTTTACCTACGAGCAGTACTTC. This translates into CASDQEWAGFTYEQYF.

Note on this clonotype: This may be a read error: a much more frequent sequence differs by one nucleotide. This chain links TRBV7-9 with TRBJ2-2, with 11 bases aligning to TRBD1. This CDR3 contains 15 residues. CDR1 is SEHNR, CDR2 FQNEAQ, per germline (reference sequence). The CDR3 loop is CVSSSGQGVTGELFF. The DNA for the CDR3 is TGTGTCAGCAGCTCGGGACAGGGGGTCACCGGGGAGCTGTTTTTT.

The chain's CDR3 is CAGSYSVVGTGGRYGYTF. The DNA for the CDR3 is TGTGCTGGCAGTTACAGTGTTGTCGGGACAGGGGGCCGCTATGGCTACACCTTC. The rearrangement joins TRBV6-5 to TRBJ1-2; 12 nucleotides agree with TRBD1. The CDR3 spans 18 residues. The germline CDR1 and CDR2 sequences are MNHEY and SVGAGI.

The chain links TRBV11-2 to TRBJ2-1, with D maybe TRBD2 (5 bases). Germline-derived CDR1 and CDR2 are SGHAT and FQNNGV. The CDR3 has 15 residues. Between the trimmed V and J ends, which lost 1 base and 11 bases, there was a span of 18 bases. The chain's CDR3 is CASSLGRLVGVKQFF. In nucleotides, the CDR3 is TGTGCCAGCAGCTTAGGCCGTCTAGTGGGAGTAAAGCAGTTCTTC.

The rearrangement uses TRBV6-4 and TRBJ1-4, with a weak D call TRBD1 (5 bases). Germline lookup yields CDR1 MRHNA and CDR2 SNTAGT. Trimming left V 0 bases short and J 13 bases short, with 18 bases between. The CDR3 is 15 residues long. CDR3 protein: CASSDSWAGFGILFF. The CDR3 DNA follows: TGTGCCAGCAGTGACTCGTGGGCAGGGTTTGGGATACTGTTTTTT.

Details on this clonotype: Mismatch with germline at one junction end may stem from a read error. The chain links TRBV11-3 to TRBJ2-1, with D possibly TRBD2 on 5 matching bases. The CDR3 has 15 residues. In germline, CDR1 is SGHNT, CDR2 YENEEA. The CDR3 DNA reads as TGTGCCAGCAGCCCTAACGGGGTAACCTACAATAAGCAGTTCTTC. It is translated as CASSPNGVTYNKQFF.

As to this clonotype: A junction boundary mismatches the germline segment, possibly from a read error. This chain links TRBV4-2 with TRBJ2-5; D possibly uses TRBD1 or TRBD2 (5 bases each). This CDR3 is built from 14 residues. The germline V gene encodes CDR1 LGHNA and CDR2 YNFKEQ. The CDR3 region is CASCQAGGQETQYF. The CDR3, as DNA: TGTGCCAGCTGCCAAGCTGGGGGCCAAGAGACCCAGTACTTC.

Points on this clonotype: A much larger clone lies one base from this, so it may be a read error. CDR3 nucleotides: TGCAGTGCTTCCCCCCCCTATGGGGGGCCTCAGGGCTACACCTTC. Translation: CSASPPYGGPQGYTF. The chain combines TRBV20-1 with TRBJ1-2; perhaps TRBD1 as D (6 bases). The CDR3 sequence is 15 residues long. Germline CDR1 reads DFQATT; CDR2 reads SNEGSKA (reference sequence). The V and J ends lost 5 bases and 8 bases respectively, with 24 bases between them.

As to this clonotype: The junction departs from the called germline gene at one end, perhaps through a read error. The V call is TRBV4-2, the J call TRBJ2-1, with D hard to call. This CDR3 contains 14 residues. CDR1 and CDR2 (germline): LGHNA, YNFKEQ. The CDR3 loop is CASSQEGCAYEQFF. The DNA of the CDR3 is TGTGCCAGCAGCCAAGAGGGCTGTGCCTACGAGCAGTTCTTT.

This clonotype was counted many times. The rearrangement uses TRBV20-1 and TRBJ2-1; TRBD1 matches 7 bases. The V segment lost 6 bases and the J segment 4 bases; nucleotides outside the gene matches: 9. Per the germline V gene, CDR1 is DFQATT and CDR2 is SNEGSKA (reference sequence). This CDR3 has 14 residues. This CDR3 reads CSAQGQADYNEQFF. In nucleotides, the CDR3 is TGCAGTGCCCAAGGACAGGCGGATTACAATGAGCAGTTCTTC.

CDR3: CASSFSMTGQGYTF. The DNA for the CDR3 is TGTGCCAGCAGTTTCTCCATGACAGGGCAAGGCTACACCTTC. The chain has TRBV12-3 or TRBV12-4 and TRBJ1-2; 7 nucleotides match TRBD1. This CDR3 has 14 residues. V was clipped by 3 bases and J by 8 bases; unmatched bases: 9.

Of note for this clonotype: A much larger clone sits a single nucleotide away, making a read error possible. This chain uses TRBV20-1 with TRBJ1-2; TRBD1 might be the D (5 bases). Germline V lookup: CDR1 DFQATT, CDR2 SNEGSKA (reference sequence). Trimming shortened V by 5 bases and J by 3 bases, and 13 bases separated the two germline ends. This CDR3 region has 13 residues. CDR3 nucleotide sequence: TGCAGTGCTGTAAAGGACACTTACTATGGCTACACCTTC. Its protein product is CSAVKDTYYGYTF.

Notes on this clonotype: At one end the junction does not follow the germline gene, possibly because of a read error. The genes are TRBV6-1 and TRBJ2-6, with D unresolved. This CDR3 is built from 16 residues. CDR1 and CDR2 (germline): MNHNS, SASEGT. CDR3 sequence (DNA): TGTGCCAACAGTGAGGATACGGGTTCTGGGGTCAACGTCCTGATTTTC. Protein: CANSEDTGSGVNVLIF.